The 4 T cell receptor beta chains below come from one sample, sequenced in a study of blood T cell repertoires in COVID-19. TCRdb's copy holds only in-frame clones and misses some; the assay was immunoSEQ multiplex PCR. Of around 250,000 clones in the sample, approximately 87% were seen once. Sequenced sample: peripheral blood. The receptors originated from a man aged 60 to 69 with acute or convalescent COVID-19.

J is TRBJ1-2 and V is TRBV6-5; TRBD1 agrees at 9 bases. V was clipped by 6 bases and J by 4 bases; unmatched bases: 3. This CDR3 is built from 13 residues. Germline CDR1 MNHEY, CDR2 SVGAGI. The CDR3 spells CASRDRGGYGYTF. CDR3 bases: TGTGCCAGCAGGGACAGGGGAGGCTATGGCTACACCTTC.

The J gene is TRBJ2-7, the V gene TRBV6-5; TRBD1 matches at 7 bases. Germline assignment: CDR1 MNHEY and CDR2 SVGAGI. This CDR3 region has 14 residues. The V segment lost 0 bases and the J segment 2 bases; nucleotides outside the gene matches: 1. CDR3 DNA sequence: TGTGCCAGCAGTTACTCGACAGGGCCCTACGAGCAGTACTTC. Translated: CASSYSTGPYEQYF.

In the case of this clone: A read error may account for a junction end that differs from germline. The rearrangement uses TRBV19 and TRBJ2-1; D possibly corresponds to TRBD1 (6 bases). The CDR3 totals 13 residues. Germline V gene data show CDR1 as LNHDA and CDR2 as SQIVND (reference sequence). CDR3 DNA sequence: TGTGCCAGTAGTGACTCAAACCTGGGACACCCGATCTTC. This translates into CASSDSNLGHPIF.

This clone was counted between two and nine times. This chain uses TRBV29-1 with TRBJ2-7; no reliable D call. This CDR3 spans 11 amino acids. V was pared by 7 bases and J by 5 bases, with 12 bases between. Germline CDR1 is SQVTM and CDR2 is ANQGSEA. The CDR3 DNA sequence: TGCAGCGGCACAGTGAGCCACGAGCAGTACTTC. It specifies CSGTVSHEQYF.